This is a list of T cell receptor beta chains from one sample in a study of control samples from healthy donors and cancer patients. Only in-frame clones appear in the TCRdb table, and some are missing; sequencing was by immunoSEQ multiplex PCR. The sample consists of a few hundred thousand clones, approximately 90% of them appearing once. Source material: PBMCs. The receptors originated from a man in his forties with head and neck cancer. Both conserved end residues are part of each CDR3. A D gene is named only where the DNA matches it firmly. The size field is filled for only some rows; it gives once, few, many or a size class.

cdr3_length	d_call	v_call	clone_size	j_call	cdr3_nt	cdr3_aa
20	TRBD1	TRBV6-6	NA	TRBJ1-4	TGTGCCAGCAGCCCACGGGGGGACAGGGGGCCTTTTGCAACTAATGAAAAACTGTTTTTT	CASSPRGDRGPFATNEKLFF
16	NA	TRBV7-2	NA	TRBJ1-6	TGTGCCAGCAGCTTATTTATCCAGGAAAATAATTCACCCCTCCACTTT	CASSLFIQENNSPLHF
16	NA	TRBV3-1/TRBV3-2	NA	TRBJ1-1	TGTGCCAGCAGCCCCTCTGGGGGCATCCTGAACACTGAAGCTTTCTTT	CASSPSGGILNTEAFF
13	NA	TRBV24-1	NA	TRBJ2-3	TGTGCCACCAAAGGGGGTCTCGCAGATACGCAGTATTTT	CATKGGLADTQYF
13	NA	TRBV19	NA	TRBJ1-5	TGTGCCAGTAGTATAGATCGGCAGCAGCCCCAGCATTTT	CASSIDRQQPQHF
14	NA	TRBV19	once	TRBJ2-5	TGTGCCAGTAGTATGAGGTACAGGGAAGAGACCCAGTACTTC	CASSMRYREETQYF
13	NA	TRBV2	NA	TRBJ1-4	TGTGCCAGCAGTCCGACAGTAAATGAAAAACTGTTTTTT	CASSPTVNEKLFF
15	NA	TRBV6-1	few	TRBJ2-1	TGTGCCAGCAGTGAAGCGGCGGGGACCTACAATGAGCAGTTCTTC	CASSEAAGTYNEQFF
17	TRBD2	TRBV7-3	NA	TRBJ2-2	TGTGCCAGCAGCTTAAACCCAGCGGGGGACCCAACCGGGGAGCTGTTTTTT	CASSLNPAGDPTGELFF
17	TRBD1	TRBV6-2/TRBV6-3	NA	TRBJ1-2	TGTGCCAGCAGCACTGCCCTGTTGGACAGGGCGGTCGCCGGCTACACCTTC	CASSTALLDRAVAGYTF
17	TRBD2	TRBV28	NA	TRBJ2-7	TGTGCCAGCTTGCCTCCTAGAGGGGCTAGCGGGAGACACGAGCAGTACTTC	CASLPPRGASGRHEQYF
16	TRBD1	TRBV27	NA	TRBJ1-5	TGTGCCAGCGGTCCAAGGACAGGGGTGGGTAATCAGCCCCAGCATTTT	CASGPRTGVGNQPQHF
13	NA	TRBV19	NA	TRBJ2-5	TGTGCCAGTAGCACGGGGGACCAAGAGACCCAGTACTTC	CASSTGDQETQYF
14	TRBD1	TRBV6-6	NA	TRBJ1-5	TGTGCCAGCAGTTACTCGGGACAGGATCAGCCCCAGCATTTT	CASSYSGQDQPQHF
14	NA	TRBV12-5	NA	TRBJ2-2	TGTGCTAGTGCCCAGCGGACGAACACCGGGGAGCTGTTTTTT	CASAQRTNTGELFF
13	NA	TRBV7-7	NA	TRBJ2-1	TGTGCTAGCAGCTTAGACAGGTCCAATGAGCAGTTCTTC	CASSLDRSNEQFF
14	TRBD2	TRBV5-1	NA	TRBJ2-3	TGCGCCAGCAAGGTAGCGGGGAGCACAGATACGCAGTATTTT	CASKVAGSTDTQYF
14	TRBD2	TRBV6-5	NA	TRBJ2-2	TGTGCCAGCGGCCAGCGGGAGGAGATCGGGGAGCTGTTTTTT	CASGQREEIGELFF
13	NA	TRBV5-4	NA	TRBJ2-7	TGTGCCAGCAGCCCCGGCCCACCCTACGAGCAGTACTTC	CASSPGPPYEQYF
15	NA	TRBV6-6	NA	TRBJ2-2	TGTGCCAGCAGCAGGACAGACACGAACACCGGGGAGCTGTTTTTT	CASSRTDTNTGELFF
14	NA	TRBV6-5	NA	TRBJ2-7	TGTGCCAGCAGTCCCCCTCAGGGGCGGTACGAGCAGTACTTC	CASSPPQGRYEQYF
16	NA	TRBV5-4	NA	TRBJ2-1	TGTGCCAGCAGCTTACCACGGATCGGGGATCACAATGAGCAGTTCTTC	CASSLPRIGDHNEQFF